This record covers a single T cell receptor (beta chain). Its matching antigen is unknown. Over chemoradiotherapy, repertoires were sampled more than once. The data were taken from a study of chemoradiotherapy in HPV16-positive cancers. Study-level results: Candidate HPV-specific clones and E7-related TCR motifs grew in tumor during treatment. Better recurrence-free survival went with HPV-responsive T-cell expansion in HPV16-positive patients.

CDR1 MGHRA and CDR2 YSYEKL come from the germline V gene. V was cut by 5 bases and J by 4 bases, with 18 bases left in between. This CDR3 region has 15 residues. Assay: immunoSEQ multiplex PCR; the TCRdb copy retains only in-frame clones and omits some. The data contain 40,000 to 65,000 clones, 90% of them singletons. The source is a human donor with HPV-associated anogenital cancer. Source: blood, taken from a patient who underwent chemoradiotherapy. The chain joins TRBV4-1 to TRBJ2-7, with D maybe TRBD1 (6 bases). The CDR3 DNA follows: TGCGCCAGCAGCGCTACCGGGACACCCGTTTACGAGCAGTACTTC. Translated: CASSATGTPVYEQYF.